This T cell receptor beta chain was sequenced during a study of blood T cell repertoires in COVID-19. Across the whole study: Samples came from the United States, Italy and Spain, spanning acute and convalescent COVID-19. Sources were T cells, B-cell-depleted T cells, or PBMCs; the material itself was cDNA or gDNA.

CDR1 is MDHEN and CDR2 is SYDVKM in the germline V gene. The CDR3 contains 16 residues. The trim removed 2 bases at V and 0 bases at J, leaving 7 bases unmatched. Original handling: The assay estimated nucleated cells by amplifying reference gene primers. Produced via immunoSEQ multiplex PCR; TCRdb's table is partial and in-frame only. The V and J calls and clone size are taken from that table; D and trimming were inferred from the DNA. The table has approximately 430,000 clones, 75% to 90% seen once. Sequencing was done on a sample of peripheral blood. The chain combines TRBV28 with TRBJ2-7; 7 positions match TRBD2. The TCR comes from a woman aged 25 to 45 with active or convalescent COVID-19. CDR3 coding DNA: TGTGCCAGCAGTTTAATGGCGGGAGTGGCCTCCTACGAGCAGTACTTC. Translation gives CASSLMAGVASYEQYF.